Sequencing of this T cell receptor (beta chain) was carried out in a study of human T cells and chemical hapten exposure. At the level of the study: DPC at 2% was the sensitizing agent, placed on roughly 2 cm by roughly 2 cm of upper inner arm skin.

Germline values: CDR1 LGHDT, CDR2 YNNKEL (reference sequence). The CDR3 runs 16 residues. Trimming took 4 bases from V and 0 from J, leaving 14 bases between them. As to time point: pre-sensitization, week 0. Treatment reported: therapeutic diphenylcyclopropenone sensitization with weekly scalp DPC. Drawing of blood took place ahead of applying each patch test. TCRdb fed the RACE reads into MiXCR, producing one record per CDR3 protein. The sample records 65,000 to 70,000 distinct CDR3 sequences, over 9.5% being singletons. This clonotype was found many times. The chain uses TRBV3-1 and TRBJ2-3, with no clear D. The sequencing used whole blood, collected in connection with sensitization to the hapten diphenylcyclopropenone (DPC). The sequence was collected from a woman in her fifties or sixties with alopecia areata. Some clones in this sample may be carry-over from other donors' samples. CDR3 nucleotides: TGTGCCAGCAGCCCCCTGGGCGTATCTAGCACAGATACGCAGTATTTT. Its protein product is CASSPLGVSSTDTQYF.